Reported below is one T cell receptor beta chain. CDR3 size: 14 residues. V shed 2 bases and J shed 4 bases, with 11 bases lying between them. CDR1 and CDR2 (germline): KGHSH, LQKENI. These data belong to a study of blood T cell repertoires in COVID-19. Study as a whole: Acute and convalescent COVID-19 specimens originated in the United States, Italy and Spain. T cells, B-cell-depleted T cells, or PBMCs provided the cDNA or gDNA that served as material.

As originally analysed: The authors estimated nucleated cell counts from reference gene primer amplification. Libraries were prepared by immunoSEQ multiplex PCR; TCRdb keeps only in-frame clonotypes and omits some of them. V and J calls and clone size are given by that table; D and trimming were obtained from the DNA. The table includes 60,000 to 80,000 clones, around 86% detected once. The chain employs TRBV18 and TRBJ1-2; no clear D. The sequence was obtained from a woman of 80 years or more with acute or convalescent COVID-19. Sequencing was performed on peripheral blood. The CDR3 reads CASSPIAGIYGYTF. The CDR3, as DNA: TGTGCCAGCTCACCAATTGCGGGCATCTATGGCTACACCTTC.